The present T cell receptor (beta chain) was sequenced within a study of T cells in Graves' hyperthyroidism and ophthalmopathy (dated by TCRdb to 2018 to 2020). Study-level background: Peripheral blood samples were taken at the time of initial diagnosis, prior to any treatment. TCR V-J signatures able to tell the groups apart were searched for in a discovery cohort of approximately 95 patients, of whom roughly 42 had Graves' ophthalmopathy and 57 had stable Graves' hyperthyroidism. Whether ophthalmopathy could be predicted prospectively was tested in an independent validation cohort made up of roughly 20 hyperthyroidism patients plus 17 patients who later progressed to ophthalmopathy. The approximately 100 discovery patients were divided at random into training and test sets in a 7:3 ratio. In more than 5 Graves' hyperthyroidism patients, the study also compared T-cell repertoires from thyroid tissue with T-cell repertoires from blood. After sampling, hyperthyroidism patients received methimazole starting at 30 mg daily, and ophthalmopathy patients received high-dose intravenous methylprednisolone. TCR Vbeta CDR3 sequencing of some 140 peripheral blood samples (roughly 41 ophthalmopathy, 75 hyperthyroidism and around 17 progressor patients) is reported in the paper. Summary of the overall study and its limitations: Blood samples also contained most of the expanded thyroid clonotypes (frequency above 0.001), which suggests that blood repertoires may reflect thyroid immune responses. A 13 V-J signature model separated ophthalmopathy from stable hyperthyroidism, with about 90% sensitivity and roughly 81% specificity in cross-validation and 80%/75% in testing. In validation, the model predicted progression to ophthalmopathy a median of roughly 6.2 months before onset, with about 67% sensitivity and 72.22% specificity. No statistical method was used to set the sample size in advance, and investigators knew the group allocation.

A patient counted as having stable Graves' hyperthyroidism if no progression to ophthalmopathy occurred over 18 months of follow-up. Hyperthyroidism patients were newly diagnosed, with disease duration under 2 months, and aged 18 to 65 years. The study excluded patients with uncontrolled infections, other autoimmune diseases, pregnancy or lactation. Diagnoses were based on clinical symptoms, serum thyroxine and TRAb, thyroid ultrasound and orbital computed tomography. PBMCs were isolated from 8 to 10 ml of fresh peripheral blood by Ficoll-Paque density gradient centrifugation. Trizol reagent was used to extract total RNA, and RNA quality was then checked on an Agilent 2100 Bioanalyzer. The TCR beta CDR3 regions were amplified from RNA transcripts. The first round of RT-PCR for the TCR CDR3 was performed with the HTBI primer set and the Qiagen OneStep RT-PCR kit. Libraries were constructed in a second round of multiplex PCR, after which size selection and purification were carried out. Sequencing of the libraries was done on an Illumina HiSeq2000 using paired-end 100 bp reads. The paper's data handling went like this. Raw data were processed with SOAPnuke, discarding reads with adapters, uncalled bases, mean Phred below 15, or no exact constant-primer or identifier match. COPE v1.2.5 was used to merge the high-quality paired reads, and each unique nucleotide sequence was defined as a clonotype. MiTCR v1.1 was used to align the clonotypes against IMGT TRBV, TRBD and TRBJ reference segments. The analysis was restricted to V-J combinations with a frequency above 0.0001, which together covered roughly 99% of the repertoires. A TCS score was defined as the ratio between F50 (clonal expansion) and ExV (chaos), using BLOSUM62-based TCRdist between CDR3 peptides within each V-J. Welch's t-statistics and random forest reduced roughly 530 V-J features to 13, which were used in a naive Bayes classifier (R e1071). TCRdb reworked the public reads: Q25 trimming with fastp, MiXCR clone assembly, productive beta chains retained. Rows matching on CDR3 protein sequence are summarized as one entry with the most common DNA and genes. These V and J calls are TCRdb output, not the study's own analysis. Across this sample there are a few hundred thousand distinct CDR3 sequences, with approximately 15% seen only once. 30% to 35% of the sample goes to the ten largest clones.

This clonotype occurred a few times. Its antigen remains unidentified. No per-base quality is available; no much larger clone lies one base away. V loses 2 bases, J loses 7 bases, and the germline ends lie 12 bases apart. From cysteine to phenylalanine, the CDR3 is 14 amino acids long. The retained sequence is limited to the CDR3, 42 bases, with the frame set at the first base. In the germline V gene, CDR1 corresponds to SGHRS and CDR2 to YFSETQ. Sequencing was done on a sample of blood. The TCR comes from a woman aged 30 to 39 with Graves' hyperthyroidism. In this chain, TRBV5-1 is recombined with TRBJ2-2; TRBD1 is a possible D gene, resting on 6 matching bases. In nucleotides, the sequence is TGCGCCAGCAGCTTTCCCAGGGGAAACGGGGAGCTGTTTTTT. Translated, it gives CASSFPRGNGELFF. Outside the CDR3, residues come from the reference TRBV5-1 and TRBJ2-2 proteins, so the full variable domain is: KAGVTQTPRYLIKTRGQQVTLSCSPISGHRSVSWYQQTPGQGLQFLFEYFSETQRNKGNFPGRFSGRQFSNSRSEMNVSTLELGDSALYLCASSFPRGNGELFFGEGSRLTVL.